This TCR beta chain was documented in a study of blood T cells in healthy people across ages. The authors ran a second PCR of roughly 6 to 12 cycles using a sample-barcoded 5' primer and a J-beta primer mix. TCRdb re-called the 5' RACE reads with MiXCR, one entry per CDR3 protein. The sample holds over 1,300,000 distinct CDR3 sequences, roughly 60% seen once. Study-level findings and limits: Unsorted PBMC material precluded a definitive naive versus antigen-experienced comparison.

A remark on this clonotype: The antigen is unknown.

Looked up from germline, CDR1 is SGHVS and CDR2 is FQNEAQ. With 0 bases removed from V and 7 bases from J, the gap between germline ends came to 12 bases. This CDR3 is 14 amino acids long. The chain employs TRBV7-8 and TRBJ1-2, with no clear D. Material for sequencing was blood. The receptor comes from a young man in good health. The CDR3 DNA sequence: TGTGCCAGCAGCTTAGCGTCGACACCCTTTGGCTACACCTTC. It is translated as CASSLASTPFGYTF.